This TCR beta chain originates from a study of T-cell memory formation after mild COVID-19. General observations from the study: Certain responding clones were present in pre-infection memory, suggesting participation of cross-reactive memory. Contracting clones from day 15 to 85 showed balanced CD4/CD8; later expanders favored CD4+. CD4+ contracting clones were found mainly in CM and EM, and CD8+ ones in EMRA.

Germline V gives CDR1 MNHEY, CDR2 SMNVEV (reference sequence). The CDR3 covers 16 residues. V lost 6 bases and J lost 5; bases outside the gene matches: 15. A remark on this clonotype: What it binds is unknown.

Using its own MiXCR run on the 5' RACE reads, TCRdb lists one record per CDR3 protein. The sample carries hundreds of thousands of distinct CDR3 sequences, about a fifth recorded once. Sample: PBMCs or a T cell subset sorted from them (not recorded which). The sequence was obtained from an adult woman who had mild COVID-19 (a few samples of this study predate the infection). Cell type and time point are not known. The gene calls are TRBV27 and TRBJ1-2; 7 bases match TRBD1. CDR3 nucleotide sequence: TGTGCCAGCAGACCTGCACCGGGACAGTCCGTATATGGCTACACCTTC. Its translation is CASRPAPGQSVYGYTF.